Below are 31 T cell receptor beta chains sequenced from a single sample in a study of blood T cells in healthy people across ages. For the second PCR, which ran for roughly 7 to 11 cycles, a sample-barcoded 5' primer and a J-beta primer mix were used. TCRdb passed the 5' RACE reads through MiXCR, listing each CDR3 protein once. The sample carries some 1,500,000 distinct CDR3 sequences, less than 45% recorded once. Input material: blood. These receptors were collected from a woman aged 18-29 years in good health.

Here the CDR3 DNA reads TGTGCCAGCACATACAGTGAAAACTATGGCTACACCTTC. Encoded protein: CASTYSENYGYTF. The rearrangement links TRBV6-2 or TRBV6-3 to TRBJ1-2; D is unresolved. The V gene lost 7 bases and the J gene lost 2 bases, with 11 bases spanning the gap. Per the germline V gene, CDR1 is MNHEY and CDR2 is SVGEGT. CDR3 length: 13 amino acids.

This clonotype was found many times. This chain connects TRBV9 to TRBJ2-5, with D possibly matching TRBD1 (6 bases). Germline V gene lookup returns CDR1 SGDLS and CDR2 YYNGEE. V was trimmed by 0 bases and J by 11 bases, leaving 23 bases between them. This CDR3 spans 16 amino acids. The CDR3 bases are TGTGCCAGCAGCGTAGACGACACTCAGGGGAACAATGAGCAGTACTTC. Translation: CASSVDDTQGNNEQYF.

The chain uses TRBV4-3 and TRBJ2-1; tentative D call: TRBD1 (6 bases). The V gene's germline CDR1 is LGHNA and CDR2 YSLEER. V was clipped by 1 base and J by 6 bases, with 10 bases between them. This CDR3 is 14 amino acids long. The CDR3: CASSQGQGTNEQFF. The CDR3, as DNA: TGCGCCAGCAGCCAAGGCCAGGGGACCAATGAGCAGTTCTTC.

This clonotype was detected a few times. V gene TRBV9 combines with J gene TRBJ1-2; perhaps TRBD1 as D (5 bases). The V gene lost 0 bases and the J gene lost 6 bases, with 9 bases spanning the gap. This CDR3 is built from 13 residues. In germline, CDR1 is SGDLS, CDR2 YYNGEE. CDR3 sequence (DNA): TGTGCCAGCAGCGTAGACAGGAGACATGGCTACACCTTC. It yields the protein CASSVDRRHGYTF. The entire variable domain, with the rest obtained from reference TRBV9 and TRBJ1-2, is as follows: DSGVTQTPKHLITATGQRVTLRCSPRSGDLSVYWYQQSLDQGLQFLIQYYNGEERAKGNILERFSAQQFPDLHSELNLSSLELGDSALYFCASSVDRRHGYTFGSGTRLTVV.

This chain joins TRBV25-1 and TRBJ1-2, with D unclear. Germline lookup yields CDR1 MGHDK and CDR2 SYGVNS. The CDR3 loop spans 17 amino acids. The V end lost 4 bases, the J end lost 4 bases, and 22 bases lay between the germline ends. Here the CDR3 DNA reads TGTGCCAGCAGTGGGGATTGGGGAAACCGTCCGGGCTATGGCTACACCTTC. Its translation: CASSGDWGNRPGYGYTF.

This clonotype came up many times. The J gene is TRBJ1-1, the V gene TRBV11-2; 7 nucleotides line up with TRBD1. Germline values: CDR1 SGHAT, CDR2 FQNNGV. The CDR3 is 14 amino acids. The J segment lost 2 bases and the V segment lost 2 bases, leaving 2 bases of the junction unmatched. The DNA of the CDR3 is TGTGCCAGCAGCTTAAGGGACAGAAACACTGAAGCTTTCTTT. Protein sequence: CASSLRDRNTEAFF.

Only a few counts were recorded for this clonotype. The chain is built from TRBV6-6 and TRBJ1-6; TRBD1 is a possible D gene (6 bases). CDR1 and CDR2 (germline): MNHNY, SVGAGI (reference sequence). The CDR3 covers 13 residues. With 2 bases removed from V and 7 bases from J, the gap between germline ends came to 6 bases. The CDR3: CASSYTGNSPLHF. CDR3 bases: TGTGCCAGCAGTTACACAGGGAATTCACCCCTCCACTTT.

The chain has TRBV5-1 and TRBJ2-2; the D is unclear. Germline loops: CDR1 SGHRS, CDR2 YFSETQ. The CDR3 totals 18 residues. V was shortened by 2 bases and J by 0 bases, with 17 bases between the two germline ends. CDR3 coding DNA: TGCGCCAGCAGCTTATCTCCATTCGTCAGGACGAACACCGGGGAGCTGTTTTTT. Its protein is CASSLSPFVRTNTGELFF.

This clonotype has more than one count but fewer than ten. The chain joins TRBV21-1 to TRBJ2-5; TRBD1, the table's D call, was not compared with the DNA. TRBV21-1 is a listed pseudogene. The CDR3 covers 13 residues. CDR3: CASTPCSRETQYF. The DNA for the CDR3 is TGTGCCAGCACCCCGTGCTCTCGGGAGACCCAGTACTTC.

The chain recombines TRBV10-3 with TRBJ2-4; D gene uncertain. V gave up 4 bases and J gave up 5 bases, with 6 bases separating them. Germline CDR1 is ENHRY and CDR2 is SYGVKD. There are 12 residues in the CDR3. The CDR3 DNA follows: TGTGCCATCAGTGGGGCAGAAAACATTCAGTACTTC. It translates to CAISGAENIQYF.

As regards this clonotype: A much larger clone lies one base from this, so it may be a read error. The gene calls are TRBV7-2 and TRBJ2-3; 8 nucleotides align to TRBD2. The CDR3 has 14 residues. The trim removed 5 bases at V and 5 bases at J, leaving 6 bases unmatched. CDR1 and CDR2 from the germline V gene are SGHTA and FQGNSA. The DNA of the CDR3 is TGTGCCAGCAGCCGACGAGCGGGAGTAGATACGCAGTATTTT. Protein: CASSRRAGVDTQYF.

As to this clonotype: This may be a read error, as it is one base from a much larger clone. The chain links TRBV2 to TRBJ1-6; D remains unclear. The CDR3 has 12 residues. CDR1 and CDR2 from the germline V gene are SNHLY and FYNNEI. The DNA of the CDR3 is TGTGCCAGAGGACGGATTAATTCACTCCTCCACTTT. Translation gives CARGRINSLLHF.

The chain carries TRBV14 and TRBJ2-4; D not resolved. This CDR3 contains 13 residues. V lost 4 bases and J 6 bases, leaving 10 bases between the germline ends. Germline V gene data show CDR1 as SGHDN and CDR2 as FVKESK. The CDR3 loop is CASSPNSLNIQYF. CDR3 coding DNA: TGTGCCAGCAGCCCCAACTCCCTAAACATTCAGTACTTC.

The genes are TRBV12-5 and TRBJ1-1; D unresolved. Trimming took 2 bases from V and 4 from J, leaving 14 bases between them. Germline CDR1 and CDR2: LGHNT and FRNRAP. This CDR3 spans 15 amino acids. CDR3 nucleotide sequence: TGTGCTAGTGGTTTGTCACGACCGACGATCACTGAAGCTTTCTTT. Translating it yields CASGLSRPTITEAFF. Together with reference TRBV12-5 and TRBJ1-1, the CDR3 gives the full variable domain: DARVTQTPRHKVTEMGQEVTMRCQPILGHNTVFWYRQTMMQGLELLAYFRNRAPLDDSGMPKDRFSAEMPDATLATLKIQPSEPRDSAVYFCASGLSRPTITEAFFGQGTRLTVV.

This chain connects TRBV10-3 to TRBJ2-5; tentative D call: TRBD2 (6 bases). In germline, CDR1 is ENHRY, CDR2 SYGVKD. V lost 8 bases and J lost 0, with 10 bases in between. The CDR3 runs 13 residues. This CDR3 is CAIGTLYQETQYF. The CDR3 coding sequence is TGTGCCATCGGGACTTTGTACCAAGAGACCCAGTACTTC.

The table lists this clonotype with a few counts. The chain has TRBV29-1 and TRBJ1-5, with TRBD1 matching 10 bases. The CDR3 extends over 13 amino acids. CDR1 is SQVTM, CDR2 ANQGSEA, per germline. V was pared by 6 bases and J by 4 bases, with 3 bases of the junction left unmatched. In DNA, the CDR3 is TGCAGCGTAAAGGGACAGGGGAATCAGCCCCAGCATTTT. Residues: CSVKGQGNQPQHF.

The rearrangement links TRBV20-1 to TRBJ2-1, with 7 bases aligning to TRBD2. The germline CDR1 and CDR2 sequences are DFQATT and SNEGSKA (reference sequence). The ends lost 0 bases at V and 15 bases at J; junction bases unmatched: 8. The CDR3 consists of 12 residues. The chain's CDR3 is CSARDLGGGAFF. CDR3 nucleotides: TGCAGTGCTAGAGATCTTGGGGGAGGGGCGTTCTTC.

The rearrangement uses TRBV20-1 and TRBJ2-3; either TRBD1 or TRBD2 may supply D (5 bases each). The V gene lost 1 base and the J gene lost 13 bases, with 12 bases spanning the gap. The germline CDR1 and CDR2 sequences are DFQATT and SNEGSKA (reference sequence). The CDR3 has 11 amino acids. CDR3 DNA sequence: TGCAGTGCTAGAGCTGGGACGCCGGAGTATTTT. Its protein is CSARAGTPEYF.

The rearrangement joins TRBV9 to TRBJ2-1; D unresolved. Germline V gene data show CDR1 as SGDLS and CDR2 as YYNGEE. V was cut by 1 base and J by 3 bases, with 8 bases left in between. The CDR3 is 14 residues long. CDR3 in amino acids: CASSVSSVYNEQFF. The CDR3, as DNA: TGTGCCAGCAGCGTATCCAGCGTCTACAATGAGCAGTTCTTC.

The gene calls are TRBV6-1 and TRBJ2-1; D is unclear. Germline values: CDR1 MNHNS, CDR2 SASEGT. The CDR3 extends over 15 amino acids. Trimming stripped 7 bases from V and 2 bases from J, with 15 bases between. The CDR3 reads CASIPGALPYNEQFF. Here the CDR3 DNA reads TGTGCCAGCATCCCCGGCGCCCTGCCCTACAATGAGCAGTTCTTC.

This clonotype was recorded once. The chain employs TRBV20-1 and TRBJ1-2; 8 bases line up with TRBD1. The germline V gene has CDR1 DFQATT and CDR2 SNEGSKA (reference sequence). J lost 2 bases, V lost 1 base, and 9 bases had no gene match. The length of the CDR3 is 16 residues. The CDR3 DNA is TGCAGTGCTAGAGGTCAGGACAGGGCTTGGAACTATGGCTACACCTTC. Its protein product is CSARGQDRAWNYGYTF.

This clonotype came up once. The chain combines TRBV5-4 with TRBJ2-1; the D is unclear. The V gene lost 0 bases and the J gene lost 0 bases, with 10 bases spanning the gap. The CDR3 loop spans 16 amino acids. The germline V gene has CDR1 SGHNT and CDR2 YYREEE (reference sequence). CDR3 nucleotides: TGTGCCAGCAGCTTGGTCGTCTTGAGCTCCTACAATGAGCAGTTCTTC. This gives the protein CASSLVVLSSYNEQFF.

The rearrangement joins TRBV29-1 to TRBJ2-1; D perhaps matches TRBD2 (7 bases). This CDR3 comprises 15 residues. CDR1 SQVTM and CDR2 ANQGSEA come from the germline V gene. V was trimmed by 3 bases and J by 8 bases, leaving 20 bases between them. CDR3: CSVEWGGGPRDEQFF. CDR3 sequence (DNA): TGCAGCGTTGAGTGGGGCGGGGGCCCCAGGGATGAGCAGTTCTTC.

This clonotype has a handful of counts. A single base separates this from a much larger clone, so it may be a read error. V and J are TRBV10-3 and TRBJ2-7, with a tentative D call TRBD2 (6 bases). The CDR3 consists of 14 residues. V dropped 2 bases and J dropped 3 bases, with 11 bases sitting between them. Germline values: CDR1 ENHRY, CDR2 SYGVKD. The CDR3 coding sequence is TGTGCCATCAGTGAGGCTAGCGAGCACTACGAGCAGTACTTC. Its protein product is CAISEASEHYEQYF.

In its sample, this clonotype was seen many times. The V call is TRBV29-1, the J call TRBJ1-6; 9 bases agree with TRBD1. The CDR3 consists of 15 residues. Trimming took 5 bases from V and 7 from J; bases not matched to a gene: 9. Germline CDR1 SQVTM, CDR2 ANQGSEA. CDR3 DNA: TGCAGCGTTAAACTGGGACAGGGAATAAATTCACCCCTCCACTTT. It is translated as CSVKLGQGINSPLHF.

The V gene is TRBV12-3 or TRBV12-4, the J gene TRBJ1-3, with 9 bases identical to TRBD1. V lost 2 bases to trimming and J lost 2 bases; unmatched junction nucleotides: 4. This CDR3 has 16 residues. The chain's CDR3 is CASSLTGGATGNTIYF. The CDR3 DNA follows: TGTGCCAGCAGTTTAACAGGGGGCGCAACTGGAAACACCATATATTTT.

This clonotype occurred once. The chain has TRBV12-3 or TRBV12-4 and TRBJ1-1; 7 bases agree with TRBD1. V dropped 6 bases and J dropped 5; count of bases not matched to a gene: 6. CDR3 length: 13 amino acids. The CDR3 coding sequence is TGTGCCAGCAGGCAGGGACAGTGGACTGAAGCTTTCTTT. It is translated as CASRQGQWTEAFF.

The table lists this clonotype with a few counts. The chain couples TRBV7-2 to TRBJ2-3, with 7 bases aligning to TRBD2. CDR3 size: 12 residues. Germline-derived CDR1 and CDR2 are SGHTA and FQGNSA. After removal of 1 base from V and 11 bases from J, the junction contained 3 bases not matched to a gene. The DNA of the CDR3 is TGTGCCAGCAGCTTAGGGGAGGGGCAGCAGTATTTT. This sequence encodes CASSLGEGQQYF.

This clonotype was seen just once. V is TRBV20-1 and J is TRBJ2-3; D perhaps matches TRBD2 (5 bases). V gave up 4 bases and J gave up 0 bases, with 14 bases separating them. This CDR3 contains 15 residues. Germline CDR1 DFQATT, CDR2 SNEGSKA (reference sequence). The CDR3 reads CSANTGSTSTDTQYF. CDR3 DNA: TGCAGTGCTAATACGGGGAGTACTAGCACAGATACGCAGTATTTT.

This clonotype occurred a few times. CDR3 nucleotide sequence: TGTGCCAGCAGACGGGACAGGACCTCCTACGAGCAGTACTTC. Translating gives CASRRDRTSYEQYF. This chain connects TRBV2 to TRBJ2-7, with TRBD1 identical over 8 bases. The CDR3 runs to 14 residues. The germline V gene has CDR1 SNHLY and CDR2 FYNNEI. V lost 6 bases, J lost 0 bases, and 4 bases stayed unmatched.

This clonotype came up a few times. The gene calls are TRBV5-1 and TRBJ2-5, with 9 bases fitting TRBD1. The CDR3 runs 16 residues. The V segment lost 4 bases and the J segment 1 base; nucleotides outside the gene matches: 8. Looked up from germline, CDR1 is SGHRS and CDR2 is YFSETQ. The CDR3 DNA is TGCGCCAGCAGCCTTCGACAGGGGGTTATCCAAGAGACCCAGTACTTC. Protein product: CASSLRQGVIQETQYF.